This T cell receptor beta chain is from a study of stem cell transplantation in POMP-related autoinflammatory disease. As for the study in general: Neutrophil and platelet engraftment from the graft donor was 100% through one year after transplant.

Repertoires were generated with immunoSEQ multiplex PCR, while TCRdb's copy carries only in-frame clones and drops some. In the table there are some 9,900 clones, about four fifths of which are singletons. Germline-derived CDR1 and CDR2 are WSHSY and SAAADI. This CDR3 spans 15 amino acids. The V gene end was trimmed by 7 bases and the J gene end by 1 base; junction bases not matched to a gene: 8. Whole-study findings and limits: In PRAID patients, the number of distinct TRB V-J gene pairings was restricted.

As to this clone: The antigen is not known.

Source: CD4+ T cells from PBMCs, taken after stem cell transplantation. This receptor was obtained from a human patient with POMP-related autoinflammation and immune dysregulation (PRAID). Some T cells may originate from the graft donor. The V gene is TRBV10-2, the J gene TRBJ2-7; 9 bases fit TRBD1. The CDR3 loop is CASTSRDRASYEQYF. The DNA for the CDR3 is TGCGCCAGCACTAGCCGGGACAGGGCTTCCTACGAGCAGTACTTC.